Included here is one T cell receptor beta chain sequence, with context. This clonotype was picked up a small number of times. The antigen it binds to is not known. Per-base quality was not reported, and no clone a single base away is much larger than it. Cut back by 4 bases and 6 bases, the V and J ends lie 17 bases apart. Reading the germline V gene (reference sequence) gives CDR1 SGHKS and CDR2 YYEKEE. The CDR3 starts with the cysteine, ends with the phenylalanine, and has 14 residues. The entry retains the CDR3 DNA only, 42 bases that are in frame from base 1. The data belong to a study of T cell repertoires in cytomegalovirus infection (dated by TCRdb to the late 2010s). For the wider study: Alongside well-studied HLA-B-restricted epitopes, the peptide stimulations were aimed at recently identified HLA-C-restricted CMV epitopes, whose presentation resists viral immunomodulation. Because public TCR beta signatures pointed to carriage of CMV infection together with the matching HLA type, the HLA type of each donor mattered for the analysis. Findings and caveats that apply to the study as a whole: The ex vivo response was dominated by HLA-C-restricted CMV-specific TCR beta clonotypes, which also provided the single most frequent clonotype in two of eight donors. In both this cohort and an independent cohort of 352 donors, the cumulative frequency of public TCR beta family members distinguished carriers of CMV infection plus the relevant HLA type.

Sequencing used an Illumina HiSeq 1500. The public reads were reanalyzed by TCRdb: fastp trimming at Q25, MiXCR alignment, in-frame beta chains only. Records with the same CDR3 protein are collapsed into one entry carrying the most frequent genes and DNA. The table for this sample lists just over 450,000 distinct CDR3 sequences; 40% to 50% of them were counted only once. The top ten constitute 43% of the sample. In light of the paper, this sample's treatment or condition label describes: in vitro stimulation with specific CMV peptide epitopes to enrich CMV-specific T cells. The chain is made from TRBV5-5 and TRBJ2-7, with no confidently assigned D gene. The source material was cultured PBMCs, sampled from culture after CMV antigen stimulation. This receptor was obtained from a human donor in good health (CMV status not recorded). Some clones in this sample may be carry-over from other donors' samples. This receptor carries the CDR3 CASSRQGNPPEQYF. The DNA sequence is given as TGTGCCAGCAGCCGACAAGGGAATCCGCCCGAGCAGTACTTC.